Listed here are 20 T cell receptor beta chains from one sample, sequenced in a study of T cells in Graves' hyperthyroidism and ophthalmopathy (dated 2019 in TCRdb). Library generation was performed with multiplex PCR. Sequencing was carried out with an Illumina HiSeq 2000. TCR beta CDR3 regions were amplified from RNA transcripts. For the first round of RT-PCR on the TCR CDR3, the HTBI primer set was used together with the Qiagen OneStep RT-PCR kit. TCRdb's own reprocessing of the public reads used fastp at Q25 and MiXCR and kept productive beta chains. Rows are unified per CDR3 protein, each entry keeping the most common DNA and genes. The sample table shows about 380,000 distinct CDR3 sequences, and about a fifth are seen once. The ten largest clones represent around 40% of the sample. The specimen sequenced was blood. The receptors stem from a man aged 18 to 29 with Graves' ophthalmopathy.

This clonotype occurred many times. The rearrangement links TRBV11-2 to TRBJ2-2; D is uncertain. Germline CDR1 is SGHAT and CDR2 is FQNNGV. The CDR3 is made up of 18 amino acids. The V end was cut by 0 bases, the J end by 3 bases, with 17 bases between. The CDR3 sequence is CASSLDRAIPRDTGELFF. As DNA, the CDR3 is TGTGCCAGCAGCTTAGATAGGGCTATCCCTAGGGACACCGGGGAGCTGTTTTTT.

The V call is TRBV7-9, the J call TRBJ1-1; the D is unclear. V was shortened by 5 bases and J by 2 bases, with 21 bases between the two germline ends. Per germline, CDR1 SEHNR and CDR2 FQNEAQ (reference sequence). This CDR3 is 17 amino acids long. CDR3 coding DNA: TGTGCCAGCAGCGCGCTCATGGCCGGGGAGAATAACACTGAAGCTTTCTTT. Translated, it gives CASSALMAGENNTEAFF.

Many counts were recorded for this clonotype. The chain employs TRBV18 and TRBJ2-3; 12 bases match TRBD2. CDR3 length: 16 amino acids. J gave up 4 bases and V 2 bases, and 4 bases lay outside the gene matches. Germline CDR1 is KGHSH and CDR2 is LQKENI. DNA for the CDR3: TGTGCCAGCTCACCAGGACTAGCGGGGTTCGCAGATACGCAGTATTTT. This gives the protein CASSPGLAGFADTQYF.

This clonotype was observed at least ten times. The chain joins TRBV18 to TRBJ2-3, with D hard to call. This CDR3 contains 14 residues. The ends were cut back, 3 bases at V and 2 bases at J, with 9 bases in the middle. In germline, CDR1 is KGHSH, CDR2 LQKENI. The CDR3: CASSPTASTDTQYF. Written as DNA, the CDR3 is TGTGCCAGCTCACCCACAGCCTCCACAGATACGCAGTATTTT.

V is TRBV19 and J is TRBJ1-4; 11 nucleotides align to TRBD1. With 4 bases clipped from V and 0 bases from J, the junction kept 4 bases outside the gene matches. The CDR3 spans 17 residues. Germline CDR1 and CDR2: LNHDA and SQIVND (reference sequence). CDR3 in amino acids: CASSTPGQGATNEKLFF. The CDR3 DNA reads as TGTGCCAGTAGTACACCGGGACAGGGGGCAACTAATGAAAAACTGTTTTTT.

Comments on this clonotype: This clone may be a read error of a much larger clone one base away. The rearrangement uses TRBV9 and TRBJ2-3, with 11 positions matching TRBD2. The germline V gene has CDR1 SGDLS and CDR2 YYNGEE. The CDR3 spans 16 residues. The CDR3 DNA sequence: TGTGCCGGCAGCGTAGATAGCGGGGGGGCCGTAGATACGCAGTATTTT. Amino acids: CAGSVDSGGAVDTQYF. The variable domain in full, with the rest retrieved from reference TRBV9 and TRBJ2-3, is DSGVTQTPKHLITATGQRVTLRCSPRSGDLSVYWYQQSLDQGLQFLIQYYNGEERAKGNILERFSAQQFPDLHSELNLSSLELGDSALYFCAGSVDSGGAVDTQYFGPGTRLTVL.

This clonotype turned up a few times. V is TRBV7-9 and J is TRBJ1-1; D might be TRBD1 (5 bases). This CDR3 has 13 amino acids. The V and J ends lost 5 bases and 7 bases respectively, with 14 bases between them. Germline-derived CDR1 and CDR2 are SEHNR and FQNEAQ (reference sequence). The CDR3 loop is CASSLGGIGEAFF. DNA for the CDR3: TGTGCCAGCAGCCTCGGGGGTATTGGTGAAGCTTTCTTT. The whole variable domain, filled in from reference TRBV7-9 and TRBJ1-1, reads DTGVSQNPRHKITKRGQNVTFRCDPISEHNRLYWYRQTLGQGPEFLTYFQNEAQLEKSRLLSDRFSAERPKGSFSTLEIQRTEQGDSAMYLCASSLGGIGEAFFGQGTRLTVV.

V and J are TRBV11-1 and TRBJ1-1; 8 positions match TRBD1. V gave up 6 bases and J gave up 0 bases; unmatched junction bases: 3. CDR1 SGHAT and CDR2 FQDESV come from the germline V gene (reference sequence). The CDR3 totals 14 residues. CDR3 protein: CASRTTGVNTEAFF. As DNA, the CDR3 is TGTGCCAGCAGAACGACAGGGGTGAACACTGAAGCTTTCTTT.

This clonotype was observed many times. The chain joins TRBV3-1 to TRBJ2-7; possibly TRBD2 for D (5 bases). The V gene lost 4 bases and the J gene lost 1 base, with 14 bases spanning the gap. The CDR3 sequence is 15 residues long. Germline V CDR1 and CDR2: LGHDT, YNNKEL (reference sequence). The CDR3 nucleotides read TGTGCCAGCAGCCCCGGAGGTGTTAGATCCTACGAGCAGTACTTC. The encoded protein is CASSPGGVRSYEQYF.

In this sample, this clonotype turned up once. The chain uses TRBV7-2 and TRBJ2-6, with D possibly TRBD1 on 6 matching bases. V lost 3 bases and J 5 bases, leaving 8 bases between the germline ends. There are 14 residues in the CDR3. The germline gives CDR1 SGHTA, CDR2 FQGNSA. The CDR3 nucleotides read TGTGCCAGCAGCTTGGGGGCCCGGGCCAACGTCCTGACTTTC. Translation gives CASSLGARANVLTF.

There are many counts of this clonotype. The chain recombines TRBV10-3 with TRBJ2-5, with D uncertain. Germline CDR1 ENHRY, CDR2 SYGVKD. The CDR3 spans 11 residues. Trimming cost V 4 bases and J 4 bases, with 4 bases left between them. In DNA, the CDR3 is TGTGCCATCAGTGTTGGAGAGACCCAGTACTTC. Amino acid sequence: CAISVGETQYF.

On this clonotype itself: Possible read error: a much larger clone is one base away. The CDR3 DNA follows: TGTGCCAGCAGCCCTCTGCCCGCGGCACCCCTCCACTTT. Its protein product is CASSPLPAAPLHF. The chain combines TRBV12-3 or TRBV12-4 with TRBJ1-6; D is unresolved. The CDR3 totals 13 residues. The V and J ends lost 6 bases and 11 bases respectively, with 14 bases between them.

This chain links TRBV19 with TRBJ1-1; D is unresolved. The germline V gene encodes CDR1 LNHDA and CDR2 SQIVND (reference sequence). This CDR3 is 15 amino acids long. V was shortened by 4 bases and J by 0 bases, with 12 bases between the two germline ends. The CDR3 loop reads CASSTIVPLNTEAFF. As DNA, the CDR3 is TGTGCCAGTAGTACAATAGTACCCTTGAACACTGAAGCTTTCTTT.

This clonotype was seen only a few times. The genes are TRBV4-1 and TRBJ2-7, with 9 bases identical to TRBD2. Trimming cost V 2 bases and J 2 bases; bases outside gene matches: 10. CDR3 length equals 17 residues. CDR1 and CDR2 from the germline V gene are MGHRA and YSYEKL. Written as DNA, the CDR3 is TGCGCCAGCAGCCAATGGTGGGGCGGGGGGGTTCCCTACGAGCAGTACTTC. It specifies CASSQWWGGGVPYEQYF.

This clonotype was seen repeatedly, ten times or more. This chain links TRBV2 with TRBJ2-2, with D possibly being TRBD1 (5 bases). In germline, CDR1 is SNHLY, CDR2 FYNNEI. The V end was cut by 2 bases, the J end by 4 bases, with 5 bases between. The CDR3 has 13 residues. CDR3 residues: CASSERGTGELFF. The CDR3 coding sequence is TGTGCCAGCAGTGAAAGGGGCACCGGGGAGCTGTTTTTT.

This clonotype was found many times. CDR3 residues: CSARDLPLEGRNSPLHF. As DNA, the CDR3 is TGCAGTGCTAGAGATCTTCCGTTGGAGGGCAGAAATTCACCCCTCCACTTT. The rearrangement links TRBV20-1 to TRBJ1-6; D ambiguous. The CDR3 runs 17 residues. Deletions cut 0 bases from V and 7 bases from J, with 19 bases between. Germline V gene lookup returns CDR1 DFQATT and CDR2 SNEGSKA (reference sequence).

This clonotype was counted between two and nine times. The rearrangement links TRBV28 to TRBJ1-3, with D possibly being TRBD1 (6 bases). The CDR3 is 15 amino acids. Germline V gene lookup returns CDR1 MDHEN and CDR2 SYDVKM. V was shortened by 6 bases and J by 9 bases, with 21 bases between the two germline ends. CDR3 in amino acids: CASSLILTGGGTIYF. The CDR3 nucleotides are TGTGCCAGCAGCCTTATCTTGACAGGAGGAGGCACCATATATTTT.

This chain joins TRBV10-3 and TRBJ2-3; D perhaps matches TRBD2 (5 bases). V lost 0 bases, J lost 12 bases, and 31 bases lay in between. Germline V gene sequence: CDR1 ENHRY, CDR2 SYGVKD. This CDR3 comprises 19 residues. The CDR3 is CAISESTRSLYQHSLRQYF. CDR3 in DNA: TGTGCCATCAGTGAGTCCACTAGGTCCTTATACCAACACTCTCTTAGACAGTATTTT.

The chain employs TRBV27 and TRBJ2-7; 7 bases align to TRBD2. Germline CDR1 and CDR2: MNHEY and SMNVEV (reference sequence). This CDR3 contains 16 residues. The ends lost 1 base at V and 7 bases at J; junction bases unmatched: 13. This CDR3 is CASSLLVLAVVLEQYF. For the CDR3, the DNA is TGTGCCAGCAGTTTATTAGTCCTAGCGGTAGTACTGGAGCAGTACTTC.

CDR3 in amino acids: CASRRLAGQETQYF. CDR3 DNA: TGTGCCAGCAGACGTCTAGCGGGGCAAGAGACCCAGTACTTC. The rearrangement links TRBV6-1 to TRBJ2-5; 9 nucleotides agree with TRBD2. The germline V gene encodes CDR1 MNHNS and CDR2 SASEGT. The CDR3 is 14 amino acids. V was pared by 6 bases and J by 2 bases, with 4 bases of the junction left unmatched.